Reported below is one T cell receptor (beta chain). Its antigen is as yet unknown. Other DNA sequences in the sample encode the same CDR3. The PCR contained 60 Vbeta and 13 Jbeta primers. Measured with immunoSEQ multiplex PCR; TCRdb has only the in-frame clones, and not every one. The profile shows about 150,000 clones, around 75% of them singletons. The sample is drawn from a study of cytomegalovirus exposure and HLA in healthy donors. Study at large: Genotyping of 300 to 450 donors showed that 70% to 90% belonged to the Caucasian-associated ancestry cluster. Study-wide results and limits: The dataset shows that most TCR sequences were rare, while some public TCRs occurred in many donors. A later look showed TCR association rates differing by HLA locus, highest for DRB1 and lowest for HLA-C.

Germline V lookup: CDR1 SGHNT, CDR2 YYREEE (reference sequence). The CDR3 runs 14 residues. V trimming: 4 bases; J trimming: 4 bases; junction bases outside the gene matches: 6. Specimen: PBMCs. This chain links TRBV5-4 with TRBJ2-7, with TRBD1 identical over 9 bases. The sequence derives from a man aged 30 to 45 in good health and CMV-seronegative. The CDR3 nucleotides read TGTGCCAGCAGCCTGCGACAGGGGGTGTACGAGCAGTACTTC. It specifies CASSLRQGVYEQYF.